This TCR beta chain was identified in a study of regulatory T cells. Study results and caveats: Regulatory T cells showed the strongest V-J pair restriction and V/J gene skewing among patient repertoires. In CD3G-deficient patients, conventional CD4+ T cells were enriched for hydrophobic CDR3 residues at positions 6 and 7.

Autoimmunity was present in every CD3G-deficient patient, worse in two. CD4+ T cells were divided by sorting: CD25-high CD127-low Tregs, CD25-low CD127-high conventional cells. Primers: 52 TRBV forward and 13 TRBJ reverse. Generated by immunoSEQ multiplex PCR, the TCRdb table keeps only in-frame clones and is missing some. The sample yields 30,000 to 40,000 clones, nearly 95% seen once. Regarding this clone: As yet, its antigen is unknown.

The sequence was collected from a child aged 2-15 years with CD3G deficiency. Input material: conventional CD4+ T cells sorted from blood.

The CDR3 sequence: CASSRMGGGAFF. The CDR3 DNA reads as TGTGCCAGCAGTAGAATGGGAGGGGGAGCTTTCTTT. This chain connects TRBV28 to TRBJ1-1; tentative D call: TRBD1 (6 bases). Trimming removed 5 bases from V and 10 bases from J, with 14 bases in between. Germline V CDR1 and CDR2: MDHEN, SYDVKM. This CDR3 has 12 amino acids.